This T cell receptor (beta chain) was identified in a study of T cell changes during pregnancy in multiple sclerosis. In germline, CDR1 is SGHNT, CDR2 YYREEE (reference sequence). V was shortened by 1 base and J by 1 base, with 11 bases between the two germline ends. This CDR3 has 15 amino acids. The assay was immunoSEQ multiplex PCR, and TCRdb's table has in-frame clones only and misses some. The repertoire holds roughly 70,000 clones, with approximately 92% as singletons. This clonotype was obtained from a female donor in good health, enrolled as a control in a pregnancy study. Sequenced here: peripheral blood, sampled in the third trimester of pregnancy. The V call is TRBV5-4, the J call TRBJ1-1; no firm D call. CDR3 sequence reads: CASSLMMSRNTEAFF. CDR3 DNA: TGTGCCAGCAGCTTGATGATGTCGAGGAACACTGAAGCTTTCTTT.